This T cell receptor beta chain originates from a study of cytomegalovirus exposure and HLA in healthy donors. At the level of the study: The 90 to 150 validation repertoires used a platform that matched the one used for the 550 to 800 first-cohort repertoires, as a later analysis reported.

The study's findings and limits: Three chains linked to CMV were shown in vitro to be specific for CMV antigens. Researchers catalogued approximately 170 TCR beta chains as cytomegalovirus-associated. According to a subsequent analysis, TCR clusters identified in the first cohort showed a tendency to co-occur across the roughly 110 validation repertoires.

Germline CDR1 reads SGHRS; CDR2 reads YFSETQ. The CDR3 contains 16 residues. The junction had 6 bases not matched to a gene; V was cut back by 4 bases and J by 0 bases. Profiling relied on immunoSEQ multiplex PCR, and the TCRdb table lists in-frame clones only, not all of them. The sample contains roughly 120,000 clones, 85% to 95% of which appear only once. As concerns this clone: Its antigen is undetermined.

Sequencing input: PBMCs. The rearrangement links TRBV5-1 to TRBJ2-1; 8 bases map to TRBD1. The receptor comes from a woman aged 18-29 years in good health and CMV-seronegative. CDR3 DNA: TGCGCCAGCAGCCTGATGGGACAGGACTCCTACAATGAGCAGTTCTTC. It translates to CASSLMGQDSYNEQFF.